What follows is one TCR beta chain and its context. Its antigen remains unknown. PCR amplification relied on 60 Vbeta primers (plus 13 Jbeta primers). Measured with immunoSEQ multiplex PCR; TCRdb has only the in-frame clones, and not every one. The sample carries about 94,000 clones, roughly 86% recorded once. The sample comes from a study of cytomegalovirus exposure and HLA in healthy donors. Findings and limits, study-wide: Sequencing likely produced, as an artifact, a cluster of highly shared sequence variants. Earlier results showed most TCR beta V segments being productive about 87% or about 30% of the time. Presence/absence analyses took donor sequencing depth as roughly uniform.

The CDR3 spans 14 residues. V dropped 4 bases and J dropped 4; count of bases not matched to a gene: 6. Germline CDR1 SGHRS, CDR2 YFSETQ. The V call is TRBV5-1, the J call TRBJ1-1; 8 nucleotides line up with TRBD1. This TCR derives from a human donor in good health. The specimen sequenced was PBMCs. CDR3 nucleotides: TGCGCCAGCAGCCTTCCGGACAGGGCCACTGAAGCTTTCTTT. It is translated as CASSLPDRATEAFF.